These 20 T cell receptor beta chains share one sample of origin, sequenced in a study of shared clonotypes between healthy human individuals. Positive CCR7 selection of CD45RO-negative cells yielded the naive CD8 cells, and terminally differentiated effector memory CD45RA+ cells were excluded. Generated by immunoSEQ multiplex PCR, the TCRdb table keeps only in-frame clones and is missing some. The sample shows 1.5 million to 2.5 million clones, about 95% of them seen only once. The sample consisted of naive CD8+ T cells sorted from blood. The receptors originated from a young man in good health.

The chain joins TRBV10-1 to TRBJ2-1, with 11 bases that match TRBD2. V lost 2 bases to trimming and J lost 9 bases; unmatched junction nucleotides: 9. This CDR3 contains 16 residues. Germline CDR1 WNHNN, CDR2 SYGVQD (reference sequence). The CDR3 protein is CASSEGLAGGSIEQFF. The DNA for the CDR3 is TGCGCCAGCAGTGAGGGTCTAGCGGGGGGCTCCATTGAGCAGTTCTTC.

CDR3 nucleotides: TGTGCGGTCACAGATACGCAGTATTTT. Translated, it gives CAVTDTQYF. This chain connects TRBV7-9 to TRBJ2-3; D gene uncertain. Per germline, CDR1 SEHNR and CDR2 FQNEAQ (reference sequence). The CDR3 is made up of 9 amino acids. The whole variable domain, filled in from reference TRBV7-9 and TRBJ2-3, reads DTGVSQNPRHKITKRGQNVTFRCDPISEHNRLYWYRQTLGQGPEFLTYFQNEAQLEKSRLLSDRFSAERPKGSFSTLEIQRTEQGDSAMYLCAVTDTQYFGPGTRLTVL.

About this clone: The germline gene is not matched at one end of the junction; a read error may be the cause. The CDR3 protein is CASSLATTYEQYF. Written as DNA, the CDR3 is TGTGCCAGCAGCCTAGCGACCACCTACGAGCAGTACTTC. The chain is built from TRBV7-2 and TRBJ2-7; D might be TRBD2 (6 bases). Germline V CDR1 and CDR2: SGHTA, FQGNSA. This CDR3 comprises 13 residues.

The rearrangement joins TRBV29-1 to TRBJ2-7, with D perhaps matching TRBD1 (6 bases). Trimming cost V 6 bases and J 3 bases, with 15 bases left between them. Looked up from germline, CDR1 is SQVTM and CDR2 is ANQGSEA. CDR3 length: 13 residues. The CDR3 region has the DNA TGCAGCGTGAAAGGGGGTGATTACTACGAGCAGTACTTC. This translates into CSVKGGDYYEQYF.

The V and J genes are TRBV30 and TRBJ2-1; 10 bases agree with TRBD1. Trimming cost V 6 bases and J 9 bases; bases outside gene matches: 8. The CDR3 extends over 13 amino acids. Germline V gives CDR1 GTSNPN, CDR2 SVGIG (reference sequence). The CDR3 nucleotides read TGTGCCTGTTCCGCGGACAGGGGGGCTGAGCAGTTCTTC. It is translated as CACSADRGAEQFF.

The chain combines TRBV9 with TRBJ1-4, with unresolved D. Trimming removed 3 bases at V and 7 bases at J, with 13 bases between. Germline values: CDR1 SGDLS, CDR2 YYNGEE. The CDR3 has 14 residues. CDR3 protein: CASSAGGLAEKLFF. In DNA form, the CDR3 reads TGTGCCAGCAGCGCAGGAGGGTTGGCTGAAAAACTGTTTTTT. Drawing the rest from reference TRBV9 and TRBJ1-4, the complete variable domain is DSGVTQTPKHLITATGQRVTLRCSPRSGDLSVYWYQQSLDQGLQFLIQYYNGEERAKGNILERFSAQQFPDLHSELNLSSLELGDSALYFCASSAGGLAEKLFFGSGTQLSVL.

This clone was found a few times. The J gene is TRBJ1-5, the V gene TRBV15; no clear D gene. Trimming shortened V by 3 bases and J by 4 bases, and 13 bases separated the two germline ends. The CDR3 sequence is 15 residues long. The germline gives CDR1 LNHNV, CDR2 YYDKDF (reference sequence). The CDR3 loop is CATSSGLTGNQPQHF. CDR3 coding DNA: TGTGCCACCAGCAGTGGACTAACGGGGAATCAGCCCCAGCATTTT.

The chain employs TRBV6-5 and TRBJ1-2; a weak D match, TRBD1 (5 bases). With 6 bases removed from V and 5 bases from J, the gap between germline ends came to 16 bases. Germline V gene lookup returns CDR1 MNHEY and CDR2 SVGAGI. This CDR3 has 14 residues. CDR3 DNA: TGTGCCAGCAGGAAGGAGGGGCGAAGTTATGGCTACACCTTC. Its protein product is CASRKEGRSYGYTF.

The V gene is TRBV11-2, the J gene TRBJ2-1; TRBD2 matches at 13 bases. CDR3 length: 15 residues. Germline CDR1 and CDR2: SGHAT and FQNNGV. With 4 bases clipped from V and 5 bases from J, the junction kept 2 bases outside the gene matches. The CDR3 nucleotides are TGTGCCAGCAGCTGGACTAGCGGGGGAAACAATGAGCAGTTCTTC. Translating it yields CASSWTSGGNNEQFF.

This clone was detected only a few times. The same CDR3 can be traced to other DNA sequences in this sample. This chain joins TRBV4-1 and TRBJ1-1; D is ambiguous. V shed 0 bases and J shed 0 bases, with 2 bases lying between them. The CDR3 has 13 residues. CDR1 is MGHRA and CDR2 is YSYEKL in the germline V gene. CDR3 sequence reads: CASSQDLNTEAFF. The CDR3 DNA reads as TGCGCCAGCAGCCAAGATCTGAACACTGAAGCTTTCTTT.

This chain connects TRBV6-1 to TRBJ2-3; possible D gene TRBD2, 5 bases. The germline V gene encodes CDR1 MNHNS and CDR2 SASEGT. Trimming pared 8 bases from V and 2 bases from J, leaving 14 bases between. There are 14 residues in the CDR3. CDR3 sequence: CASHGEGHTDTQYF. The CDR3 bases are TGTGCCAGCCATGGCGAGGGCCACACAGATACGCAGTATTTT.

This rearrangement joins TRBV5-4 to TRBJ2-3; no clear D gene. This CDR3 is built from 12 residues. The germline CDR1 and CDR2 sequences are SGHNT and YYREEE (reference sequence). V was shortened by 4 bases and J by 7 bases, with 10 bases between the two germline ends. DNA for the CDR3: TGTGCCAGCAGCCCCGCAAGTAATACGCAGTATTTT. Translating gives CASSPASNTQYF.

This clone was found once. The rearrangement uses TRBV5-5 and TRBJ2-7, with TRBD1 matching 7 bases. CDR3 length: 14 amino acids. The germline V gene encodes CDR1 SGHKS and CDR2 YYEKEE (reference sequence). With 0 bases clipped from V and 4 bases from J, the junction kept 4 bases outside the gene matches. The CDR3 DNA reads as TGTGCCAGCAGCTTGGAGGCCAGGGGGTACGAGCAGTACTTC. Protein sequence: CASSLEARGYEQYF.

The chain is built from TRBV6-5 and TRBJ2-7; no reliable D call. Germline V CDR1 and CDR2: MNHEY, SVGAGI. The CDR3 consists of 13 residues. With 4 bases removed from V and 1 base from J, the gap between germline ends came to 8 bases. The CDR3, as DNA: TGTGCCAGCAGTTTCCAGACGTCCTACGAGCAGTACTTC. It translates to CASSFQTSYEQYF.

The chain employs TRBV4-1 and TRBJ2-7; 10 positions match TRBD2. J lost 0 bases, V lost 0 bases, and 8 bases had no gene match. The CDR3 runs to 18 residues. The germline gives CDR1 MGHRA, CDR2 YSYEKL. CDR3 DNA: TGCGCCAGCAGCCAAGAAGCGACTAGCGGGTTCAGCTCCTACGAGCAGTACTTC. The encoded protein is CASSQEATSGFSSYEQYF.

On this clone itself: Other DNA sequences within the sample encode an identical CDR3. This chain links TRBV9 with TRBJ2-1; D possibly corresponds to TRBD2 (6 bases). The V gene's germline CDR1 is SGDLS and CDR2 YYNGEE. The CDR3 consists of 14 residues. V dropped 0 bases and J dropped 3 bases, with 7 bases sitting between them. The CDR3 reads CASSVAGSYNEQFF. In DNA form, the CDR3 reads TGTGCCAGCAGCGTAGCCGGGAGCTACAATGAGCAGTTCTTC.

On this clone itself: The sample has other DNA sequences that encode this CDR3 too. This chain connects TRBV9 to TRBJ1-2; a weak D match, TRBD1 (5 bases). The CDR3 sequence is 14 residues long. Germline V lookup: CDR1 SGDLS, CDR2 YYNGEE. V was cut by 0 bases and J by 5 bases, with 11 bases left in between. CDR3 region: CASSVDGGDYGYTF. The CDR3 coding sequence is TGTGCCAGCAGCGTAGACGGGGGGGATTATGGCTACACCTTC. Full variable domain (outside the CDR3, taken from reference TRBV9 and TRBJ1-2): DSGVTQTPKHLITATGQRVTLRCSPRSGDLSVYWYQQSLDQGLQFLIQYYNGEERAKGNILERFSAQQFPDLHSELNLSSLELGDSALYFCASSVDGGDYGYTFGSGTRLTVV.

The chain has TRBV7-2 and TRBJ2-6; a weak D match, TRBD1 (6 bases). Trimming pared 4 bases from V and 6 bases from J, leaving 16 bases between. This CDR3 region has 16 residues. The germline gives CDR1 SGHTA, CDR2 FQGNSA. This CDR3 is CASSSRHRAEANVLTF. CDR3 bases: TGTGCCAGCAGCTCAAGGCACAGGGCTGAGGCCAACGTCCTGACTTTC.

V gene TRBV15 combines with J gene TRBJ2-7; D tentatively fits TRBD1 or TRBD2 (5 bases each). CDR3 length: 14 residues. From germline, CDR1 is LNHNV and CDR2 YYDKDF (reference sequence). V lost 5 bases, J lost 4 bases, and 15 bases lay in between. CDR3 in amino acids: CATSFGAGGYEQYF. The CDR3 DNA follows: TGTGCCACCAGCTTTGGGGCGGGCGGGTACGAGCAGTACTTC. The full variable domain, in which reference TRBV15 and TRBJ2-7 provide the parts outside the CDR3, is DAMVIQNPRYQVTQFGKPVTLSCSQTLNHNVMYWYQQKSSQAPKLLFHYYDKDFNNEADTPDNFQSRRPNTSFCFLDIRSPGLGDTAMYLCATSFGAGGYEQYFGPGTRLTVT.

The chain couples TRBV5-1 to TRBJ1-2, with 8 bases fitting TRBD1. The junction had 11 bases not matched to a gene; V was cut back by 4 bases and J by 6 bases. Germline CDR1 is SGHRS and CDR2 is YFSETQ. CDR3 length: 15 amino acids. CDR3 sequence (DNA): TGCGCCAGCAGCAACGACAGGGGTGTTCAGGATGGCTACACCTTC. Its translation: CASSNDRGVQDGYTF.